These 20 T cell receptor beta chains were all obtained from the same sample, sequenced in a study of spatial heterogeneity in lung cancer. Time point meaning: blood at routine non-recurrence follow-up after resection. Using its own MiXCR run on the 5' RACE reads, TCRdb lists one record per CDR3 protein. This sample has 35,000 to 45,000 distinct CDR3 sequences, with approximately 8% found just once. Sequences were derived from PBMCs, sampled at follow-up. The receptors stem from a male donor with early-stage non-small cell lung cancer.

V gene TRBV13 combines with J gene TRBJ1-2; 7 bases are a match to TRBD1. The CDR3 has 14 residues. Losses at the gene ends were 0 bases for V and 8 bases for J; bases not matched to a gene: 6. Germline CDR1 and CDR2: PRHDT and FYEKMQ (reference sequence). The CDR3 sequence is CASSLGRQGDGYTF. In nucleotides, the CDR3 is TGTGCCAGCAGCTTAGGCCGACAGGGAGACGGCTACACCTTC.

In DNA form, the CDR3 reads TGCAGTGCTAGCCCGAGGGGCTATGACCACTCCTACGAGCAGTACTTC. Translated, it gives CSASPRGYDHSYEQYF. V and J are TRBV20-1 and TRBJ2-7; either TRBD1 or TRBD2 may fit D (5 bases each). The V and J ends lost 3 bases and 0 bases respectively, with 18 bases between them. The CDR3 contains 16 residues. CDR1 is DFQATT and CDR2 is SNEGSKA in the germline V gene (reference sequence).

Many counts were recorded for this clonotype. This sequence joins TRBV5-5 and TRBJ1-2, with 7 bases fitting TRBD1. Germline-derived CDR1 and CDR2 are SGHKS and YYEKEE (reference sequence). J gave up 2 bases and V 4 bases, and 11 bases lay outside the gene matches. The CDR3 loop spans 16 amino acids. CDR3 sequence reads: CASSLAPPTGNYGYTF. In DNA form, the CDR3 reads TGTGCCAGCAGCCTGGCCCCCCCGACAGGGAACTATGGCTACACCTTC.

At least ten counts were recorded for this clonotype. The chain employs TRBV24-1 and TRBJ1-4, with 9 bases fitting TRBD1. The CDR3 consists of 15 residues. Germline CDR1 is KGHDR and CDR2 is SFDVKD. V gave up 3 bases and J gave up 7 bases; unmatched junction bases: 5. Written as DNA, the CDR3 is TGTGCCACCAGTGATCCGGGGACAGGGTCTGAAAAACTGTTTTTT. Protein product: CATSDPGTGSEKLFF.

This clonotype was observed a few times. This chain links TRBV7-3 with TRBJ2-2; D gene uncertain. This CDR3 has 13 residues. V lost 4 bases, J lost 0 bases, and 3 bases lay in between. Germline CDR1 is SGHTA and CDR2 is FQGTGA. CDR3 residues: CASSSTNTGELFF. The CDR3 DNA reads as TGTGCCAGCAGCTCTACGAACACCGGGGAGCTGTTTTTT.

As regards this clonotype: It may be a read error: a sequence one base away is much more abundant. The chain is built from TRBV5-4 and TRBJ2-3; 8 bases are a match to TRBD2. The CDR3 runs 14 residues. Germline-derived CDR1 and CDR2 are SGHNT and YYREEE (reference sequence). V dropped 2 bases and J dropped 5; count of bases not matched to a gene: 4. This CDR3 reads CASSFAGGKDTQYF. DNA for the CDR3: TGTGCCAGCAGCTTCGCGGGGGGCAAAGATACGCAGTATTTT.

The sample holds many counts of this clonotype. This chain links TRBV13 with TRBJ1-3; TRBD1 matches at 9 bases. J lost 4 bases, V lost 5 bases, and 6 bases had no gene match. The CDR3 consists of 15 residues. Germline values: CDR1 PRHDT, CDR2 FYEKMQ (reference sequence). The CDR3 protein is CASSIEQGAGNTIYF. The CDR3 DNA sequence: TGTGCCAGCAGCATCGAACAGGGGGCGGGAAACACCATATATTTT.

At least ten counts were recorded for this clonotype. The CDR3 bases are TGCAGTGCTAAGGACAGCCTAACCTACGAGCAGTACTTC. Its protein is CSAKDSLTYEQYF. The V call is TRBV20-1, the J call TRBJ2-7; perhaps TRBD1 as D (6 bases). CDR3 length: 13 amino acids. CDR1 DFQATT and CDR2 SNEGSKA come from the germline V gene (reference sequence). V was cut by 4 bases and J by 2 bases, with 12 bases left in between.

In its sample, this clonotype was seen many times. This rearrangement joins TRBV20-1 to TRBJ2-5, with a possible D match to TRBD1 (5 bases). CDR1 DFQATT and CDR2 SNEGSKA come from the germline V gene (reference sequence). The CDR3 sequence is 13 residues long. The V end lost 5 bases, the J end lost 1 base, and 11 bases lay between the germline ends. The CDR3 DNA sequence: TGCAGTGCTCCTACCAGGGCCCAAGAGACCCAGTACTTC. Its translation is CSAPTRAQETQYF.

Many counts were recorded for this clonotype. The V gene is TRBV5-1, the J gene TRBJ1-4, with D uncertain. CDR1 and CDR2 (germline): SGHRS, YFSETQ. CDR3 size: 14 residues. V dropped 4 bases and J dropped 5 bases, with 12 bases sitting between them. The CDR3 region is CASSPTGWNEKLFF. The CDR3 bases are TGCGCCAGCAGCCCGACCGGTTGGAATGAAAAACTGTTTTTT.

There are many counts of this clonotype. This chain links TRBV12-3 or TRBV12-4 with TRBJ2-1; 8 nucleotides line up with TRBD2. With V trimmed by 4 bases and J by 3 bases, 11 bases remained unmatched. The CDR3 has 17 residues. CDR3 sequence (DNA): TGTGCCAGCAGTTCCGGAGGGGGGCTAGCGGGCTACAATGAGCAGTTCTTC. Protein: CASSSGGGLAGYNEQFF.

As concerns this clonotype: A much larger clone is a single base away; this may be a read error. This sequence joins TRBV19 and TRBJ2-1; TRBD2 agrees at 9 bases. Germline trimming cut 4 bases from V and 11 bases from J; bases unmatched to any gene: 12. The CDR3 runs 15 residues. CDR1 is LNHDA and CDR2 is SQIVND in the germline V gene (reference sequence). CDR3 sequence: CASSSAGTSSVQQFF. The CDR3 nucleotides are TGTGCCAGTAGTAGCGCCGGGACTAGCTCGGTTCAGCAGTTCTTC.

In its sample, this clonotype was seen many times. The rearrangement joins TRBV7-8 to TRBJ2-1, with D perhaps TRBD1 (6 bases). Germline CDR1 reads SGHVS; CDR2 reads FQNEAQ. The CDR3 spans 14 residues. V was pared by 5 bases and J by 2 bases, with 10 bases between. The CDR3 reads CASSPGEPYNEQFF. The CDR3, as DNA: TGTGCCAGCAGCCCAGGGGAACCCTACAATGAGCAGTTCTTC.

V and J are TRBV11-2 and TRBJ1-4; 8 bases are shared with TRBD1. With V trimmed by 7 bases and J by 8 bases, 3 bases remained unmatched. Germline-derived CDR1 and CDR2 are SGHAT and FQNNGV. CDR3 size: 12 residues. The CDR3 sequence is CASTTGGEKLFF. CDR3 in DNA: TGTGCCAGCACCACAGGGGGGGAAAAACTGTTTTTT.

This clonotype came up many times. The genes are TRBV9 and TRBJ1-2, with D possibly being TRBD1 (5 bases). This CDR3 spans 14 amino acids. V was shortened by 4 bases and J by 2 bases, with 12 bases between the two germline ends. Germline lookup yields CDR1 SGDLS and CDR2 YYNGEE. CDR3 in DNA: TGTGCCAGCAGCTTCAGGGAAGGGAACTATGGCTACACCTTC. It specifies CASSFREGNYGYTF.

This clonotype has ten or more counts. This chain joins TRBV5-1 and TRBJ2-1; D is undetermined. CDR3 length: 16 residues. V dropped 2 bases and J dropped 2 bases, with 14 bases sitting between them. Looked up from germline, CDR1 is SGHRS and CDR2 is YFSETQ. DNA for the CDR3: TGCGCCAGCAGCTTCAGGCCCTTGGGTACCTACAATGAGCAGTTCTTC. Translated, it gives CASSFRPLGTYNEQFF.

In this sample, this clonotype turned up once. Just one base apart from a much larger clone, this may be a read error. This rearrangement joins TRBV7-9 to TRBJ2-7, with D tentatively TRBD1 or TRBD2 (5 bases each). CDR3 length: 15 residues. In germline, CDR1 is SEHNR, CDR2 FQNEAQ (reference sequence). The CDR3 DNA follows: TGTGCCAGCAGCTTAGATGGGGCCGGGGCCTACGAGCAGTGCTTC. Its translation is CASSLDGAGAYEQCF.

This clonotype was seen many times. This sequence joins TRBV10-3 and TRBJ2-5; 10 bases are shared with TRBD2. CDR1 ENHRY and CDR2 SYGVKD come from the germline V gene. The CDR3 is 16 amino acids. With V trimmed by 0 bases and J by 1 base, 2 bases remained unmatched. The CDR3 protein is CAISESLAGAQETQYF. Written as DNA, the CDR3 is TGTGCCATCAGTGAGTCTCTAGCGGGGGCCCAAGAGACCCAGTACTTC.

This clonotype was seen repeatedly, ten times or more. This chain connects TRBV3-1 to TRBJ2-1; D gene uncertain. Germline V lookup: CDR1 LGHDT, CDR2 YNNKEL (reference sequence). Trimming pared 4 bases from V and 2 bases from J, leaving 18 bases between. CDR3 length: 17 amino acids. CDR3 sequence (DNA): TGTGCCAGCAGCCCCTCCGACTCCCGGGTACCCTACAATGAGCAGTTCTTC. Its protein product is CASSPSDSRVPYNEQFF.

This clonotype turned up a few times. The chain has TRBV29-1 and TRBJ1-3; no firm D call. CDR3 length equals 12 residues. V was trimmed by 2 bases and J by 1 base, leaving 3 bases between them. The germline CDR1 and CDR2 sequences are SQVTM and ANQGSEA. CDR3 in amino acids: CSVETSGNTIYF. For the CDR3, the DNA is TGCAGCGTTGAAACTTCTGGAAACACCATATATTTT.